The 27 T cell receptor beta chains given below trace back to one sample, sequenced in a study of control samples from healthy donors and cancer patients (dated by TCRdb to about 2020). The receptor library was made with the immunoSEQ multiplex PCR assay. Drawn from immuneACCESS, this table holds only the in-frame rearrangements with V and J called that TCRdb kept. Clones are partly lost; checked studies trace under half to an unresolved V gene and leave the rest unexplained. Counted in this sample were 180,000 or so clones; 90% to 95% of them appeared once. About 4% of the sample goes to the ten largest clones. The specimen was blood. The receptors were gathered from a woman aged 55-75 years in good health.

This chain joins TRBV19 and TRBJ1-1; D might be TRBD1 (5 bases). CDR1 and CDR2 (germline): LNHDA, SQIVND (reference sequence). This CDR3 has 16 residues. Trimming removed 6 bases at V and 7 bases at J, with 24 bases between. The CDR3 here is CASSIPTVRGSNEAFF. The CDR3 coding sequence is TGTGCCAGTAGCATCCCGACAGTCCGGGGGTCTAATGAAGCTTTCTTT.

The V gene is TRBV18, the J gene TRBJ2-7, with 9 positions matching TRBD2. The CDR3 consists of 16 residues. From germline, CDR1 is KGHSH and CDR2 LQKENI. The ends lost 1 base at V and 5 bases at J; junction bases unmatched: 9. DNA for the CDR3: TGTGCCAGCTCACCACAGGGAGCGGGGGGCGTTCACGAGCAGTACTTC. Its protein is CASSPQGAGGVHEQYF.

The chain recombines TRBV18 with TRBJ2-3; D is unresolved. The CDR3 totals 14 residues. Trimming left V 0 bases short and J 0 bases short, with 4 bases between. CDR1 and CDR2 (germline): KGHSH, LQKENI. CDR3 sequence reads: CASSPPLSTDTQYF. As DNA, the CDR3 is TGTGCCAGCTCACCACCGCTTAGCACAGATACGCAGTATTTT.

The J gene is TRBJ1-2, the V gene TRBV29-1; D remains ambiguous. Deletions cut 8 bases from V and 7 bases from J, with 14 bases between. CDR3 length: 11 residues. Germline V gene sequence: CDR1 SQVTM, CDR2 ANQGSEA. The CDR3 reads CSILPLSGYTF. Here the CDR3 DNA reads TGCAGCATACTTCCACTATCTGGCTACACCTTC. The full variable domain, with the rest looked up from reference TRBV29-1 and TRBJ1-2, is SAVISQKPSRDICQRGTSLTIQCQVDSQVTMMFWYRQQPGQSLTLIATANQGSEATYESGFVIDKFPISRPNLTFSTLTVSNMSPEDSSIYLCSILPLSGYTFGSGTRLTVV.

The rearrangement uses TRBV3-1 (or the pseudogene TRBV3-2) and TRBJ2-3, with D possibly being TRBD2 (6 bases). The CDR3 covers 17 residues. Germline V CDR1 and CDR2: LGHDT, YNNKEL (reference sequence). Trimming cost V 4 bases and J 5 bases, with 22 bases left between them. Here the CDR3 DNA reads TGTGCCAGCAGCCCCCCCACCCGGGCTAGCGTGGAAGATACGCAGTATTTT. Protein: CASSPPTRASVEDTQYF.

J is TRBJ1-2 and V is TRBV5-1; 9 bases match TRBD1. The CDR3 is made up of 15 amino acids. The ends lost 3 bases at V and 5 bases at J; junction bases unmatched: 8. CDR1 is SGHRS and CDR2 is YFSETQ in the germline V gene. The CDR3 loop reads CASSSGQGSSYGYTF. CDR3 nucleotides: TGCGCCAGCAGCTCCGGACAGGGGAGTTCGTATGGCTACACCTTC.

The CDR3 is CSAGVGGHGYTF. The DNA of the CDR3 is TGCAGCGCCGGAGTCGGGGGCCATGGCTACACCTTC. The V call is TRBV29-1, the J call TRBJ1-2; a weak D match, TRBD1 (6 bases). Germline loops: CDR1 SQVTM, CDR2 ANQGSEA. This CDR3 contains 12 residues. Trimming left V 7 bases short and J 6 bases short, with 15 bases between.

The chain has TRBV4-3 and TRBJ1-1; unclear D gene. The CDR3 consists of 15 residues. Trimming cost V 0 bases and J 8 bases, with 16 bases left between them. The germline gives CDR1 LGHNA, CDR2 YSLEER. The DNA of the CDR3 is TGCGCCAGCAGCCAAGATTATCCCCAGATGCGGGAAGCTTTCTTT. Translated: CASSQDYPQMREAFF.

This clone was observed a single time. V usage is TRBV9 and J usage is TRBJ1-2; 7 nucleotides line up with TRBD1. The V gene end was trimmed by 3 bases and the J gene end by 4 bases; junction bases not matched to a gene: 9. Germline V gene data show CDR1 as SGDLS and CDR2 as YYNGEE. CDR3 length: 15 residues. The CDR3 DNA reads as TGTGCCAGCAGCGCCCGGACAGGTCAGGCCTATGGCTACACCTTC. It encodes CASSARTGQAYGYTF.

By sample share, this clone is medium-sized. The chain uses TRBV4-3 and TRBJ1-2; D remains unclear. The germline V gene encodes CDR1 LGHNA and CDR2 YSLEER. This CDR3 spans 12 amino acids. V lost 0 bases and J lost 4, with 3 bases in between. CDR3 sequence reads: CASSQDSYGYTF. The CDR3 DNA is TGCGCCAGCAGCCAAGACAGCTATGGCTACACCTTC.

J is TRBJ1-4 and V is TRBV4-1; D ambiguous. The ends were cut back, 0 bases at V and 4 bases at J, with 9 bases in the middle. CDR1 is MGHRA, CDR2 YSYEKL, per germline. The CDR3 extends over 15 amino acids. The CDR3: CASSQEGRYNEKLFF. The CDR3 bases are TGCGCCAGCAGCCAAGAAGGTCGGTATAATGAAAAACTGTTTTTT.

The chain joins TRBV18 to TRBJ2-2; the D gene is possibly TRBD2 (7 bases). In germline, CDR1 is KGHSH, CDR2 LQKENI. V shed 4 bases and J shed 2 bases, with 11 bases lying between them. There are 15 residues in the CDR3. CDR3 DNA: TGTGCCAGCTCACTATCGGGGGGCAACACCGGGGAGCTGTTTTTT. Its protein product is CASSLSGGNTGELFF.

The chain uses TRBV7-9 and TRBJ2-1; 10 bases are a match to TRBD2. This CDR3 has 16 residues. In germline, CDR1 is SEHNR, CDR2 FQNEAQ (reference sequence). V gave up 4 bases and J gave up 6 bases; unmatched junction bases: 9. Written as DNA, the CDR3 is TGTGCCAGCAGCTCCCCTACGGGACTAGCGAGCAATGAGCAGTTCTTC. Residues: CASSSPTGLASNEQFF.

The chain couples TRBV30 to TRBJ2-7; D unclear. CDR1 and CDR2 (germline): GTSNPN, SVGIG (reference sequence). V gave up 5 bases and J gave up 4 bases, with 15 bases separating them. This CDR3 is built from 13 residues. The CDR3 loop reads CAWDPLGQYEQYF. CDR3 bases: TGTGCCTGGGACCCGCTGGGCCAATACGAGCAGTACTTC.

The genes are TRBV4-1 and TRBJ1-6; tentatively, D is TRBD1 (6 bases). Germline V gene lookup returns CDR1 MGHRA and CDR2 YSYEKL. The V gene lost 3 bases and the J gene lost 0 bases, with 15 bases spanning the gap. CDR3 length equals 18 residues. This CDR3 reads CASSQILGGGSYNSPLHF. DNA of the CDR3: TGCGCCAGCAGCCAGATCCTAGGGGGTGGCTCCTATAATTCACCCCTCCACTTT.

The chain recombines TRBV19 with TRBJ2-3; no firm D call. The V end was cut by 7 bases, the J end by 3 bases, with 20 bases between. CDR3 length: 16 amino acids. Germline CDR1 reads LNHDA; CDR2 reads SQIVND (reference sequence). Here the CDR3 reads CASTPTPAEGTDTQYF. CDR3 nucleotides: TGTGCCAGTACCCCAACCCCCGCAGAAGGTACAGATACGCAGTATTTT.

The chain is built from TRBV20-1 and TRBJ2-1; D call uncertain. The V end was cut by 3 bases, the J end by 6 bases, with 9 bases between. Germline CDR1 is DFQATT and CDR2 is SNEGSKA (reference sequence). The CDR3 runs 12 residues. CDR3 sequence: CSASWPSNEQFF. In DNA, the CDR3 is TGCAGTGCTAGTTGGCCCTCCAATGAGCAGTTCTTC.

The chain joins TRBV2 to TRBJ1-6, with D tentatively TRBD1 (5 bases). V lost 9 bases, J lost 7 bases, and 13 bases lay in between. Germline V gene data show CDR1 as SNHLY and CDR2 as FYNNEI. This CDR3 is built from 13 residues. For the CDR3, the DNA is TGTGCCAGTATTCAGGGCCCCAATTCACCCCTCCACTTT. This encodes CASIQGPNSPLHF.

The chain recombines TRBV4-2 with TRBJ1-6, with TRBD1 matching 7 bases. The CDR3 runs to 17 residues. Trimming removed 1 base from V and 5 bases from J; junction bases left unmatched: 8. Germline CDR1 is LGHNA and CDR2 is YNFKEQ. The CDR3 reads CASSQGIRQGDNSPLHF. In DNA form, the CDR3 reads TGTGCCAGCAGCCAAGGCATTAGACAGGGTGATAATTCACCCCTCCACTTT.

This rearrangement joins TRBV9 to TRBJ1-4; D gene uncertain. Germline CDR1 is SGDLS and CDR2 is YYNGEE. This CDR3 comprises 15 residues. Between the trimmed V and J ends, which lost 0 bases and 2 bases, there was a span of 8 bases. CDR3 DNA: TGTGCCAGCAGCGTAGGATCATTGACTAATGAAAAACTGTTTTTT. This translates into CASSVGSLTNEKLFF.

The rearrangement links TRBV19 to TRBJ1-6; D is unresolved. V was clipped by 0 bases and J by 7 bases, with 10 bases between them. CDR3 length: 15 amino acids. The germline gives CDR1 LNHDA, CDR2 SQIVND (reference sequence). The CDR3 nucleotides read TGTGCCAGTAGTATAGATTGGCAGGCCAATTCACCCCTCCACTTT. Translating it yields CASSIDWQANSPLHF.

V usage is TRBV12-3 or TRBV12-4 and J usage is TRBJ2-5; tentatively, D is TRBD2 (5 bases). V lost 5 bases and J lost 2, with 9 bases in between. The CDR3 spans 13 residues. CDR3 in DNA: TGTGCCAGCAGTCTAGGACTGCAAGAGACCCAGTACTTC. Translation gives CASSLGLQETQYF.

The rearrangement joins TRBV7-6 to TRBJ2-5, with TRBD1 matching over 11 bases. V was pared by 3 bases and J by 4 bases, with 7 bases of the junction left unmatched. The CDR3 covers 16 residues. Germline V lookup: CDR1 SGHVS, CDR2 FNYEAQ. Here the CDR3 reads CASSLIADRGRETQYF. CDR3 DNA sequence: TGTGCCAGCAGCTTGATAGCGGACAGGGGGCGAGAGACCCAGTACTTC.

The rearrangement joins TRBV6-1 to TRBJ1-4; D is possibly TRBD1 (5 bases). Trimming took 8 bases from V and 5 from J, leaving 15 bases between them. The CDR3 spans 14 residues. Looked up from germline, CDR1 is MNHNS and CDR2 is SASEGT. CDR3 sequence: CASEVGDWNEKLFF. DNA for the CDR3: TGTGCCAGCGAGGTGGGGGATTGGAATGAAAAACTGTTTTTT.

This chain connects TRBV23-1 to TRBJ1-1; TRBD1 is a possible D gene (6 bases). TRBV23-1 is treated as an ORF (open reading frame) with a function not yet certain. This CDR3 comprises 15 residues. V was clipped by 8 bases and J by 0 bases, with 16 bases between them. The CDR3 loop reads CASAKPDRMNTEAFF. The DNA for the CDR3 is TGCGCCAGCGCAAAACCGGACAGAATGAACACTGAAGCTTTCTTT.

The CDR3 nucleotides are TGTGCCAGCAGCCGAGAGGACTTTATCTACACCTTC. Protein product: CASSREDFIYTF. This rearrangement joins TRBV3-1 (or the pseudogene TRBV3-2) to TRBJ1-2; D uncertain. This CDR3 contains 12 residues. Germline-derived CDR1 and CDR2 are LGHDT and YNNKEL (reference sequence). V lost 4 bases, J lost 10 bases, and 13 bases lay in between.

This chain links TRBV2 with TRBJ1-6; D may be TRBD1 (6 bases). Germline CDR1 reads SNHLY; CDR2 reads FYNNEI. Trimming removed 1 base from V and 8 bases from J, with 15 bases in between. This CDR3 comprises 16 residues. CDR3 sequence (DNA): TGTGCCAGCAGTGAAGGCGTCGGACAGAGGGATTCACCCCTCCACTTT. Amino acid sequence: CASSEGVGQRDSPLHF.